Shown below are 27 T cell receptor beta chains from a single sample sequenced in a study of early T cells in non-severe SARS-CoV-2 infection. TCRdb itself ran the 5' RACE reads through MiXCR, one entry per CDR3 protein. This sample has 80,000 to 95,000 distinct CDR3 sequences, with roughly an eighth found just once. Sequenced sample: whole blood. These receptors were obtained from an adult who was a healthcare worker with PCR-confirmed SARS-CoV-2 infection or an uninfected control (not recorded which).

J is TRBJ2-1 and V is TRBV5-1; D not certain. The CDR3 sequence is 14 residues long. Germline values: CDR1 SGHRS, CDR2 YFSETQ. V gave up 0 bases and J gave up 4 bases, with 8 bases separating them. In DNA form, the CDR3 reads TGCGCCAGCAGCTTGGAAGGGATTTACAATGAGCAGTTCTTC. Protein sequence: CASSLEGIYNEQFF.

This clonotype was counted only a few times. This chain connects TRBV7-2 to TRBJ2-7; D perhaps matches TRBD2 (5 bases). From germline, CDR1 is SGHTA and CDR2 FQGNSA. V was pared by 3 bases and J by 4 bases, with 13 bases between. This CDR3 is 14 amino acids long. CDR3 sequence reads: CASSFSAGLYEQYF. CDR3 in DNA: TGTGCCAGCAGCTTCTCGGCGGGCCTATACGAGCAGTACTTC.

This clonotype was counted at least ten times. The chain is built from TRBV20-1 and TRBJ2-5, with no clear D. Trimming cost V 6 bases and J 1 base, with 15 bases left between them. The CDR3 extends over 14 amino acids. Germline V lookup: CDR1 DFQATT, CDR2 SNEGSKA (reference sequence). The CDR3 here is CSAADDTLQETQYF. The CDR3 nucleotides read TGCAGTGCGGCCGATGACACCCTCCAAGAGACCCAGTACTTC.

This clonotype was found many times. The chain combines TRBV27 with TRBJ2-1, with 7 bases identical to TRBD2. The CDR3 is 16 amino acids. V lost 5 bases, J lost 8 bases, and 15 bases stayed unmatched. Looked up from germline, CDR1 is MNHEY and CDR2 is SMNVEV (reference sequence). The CDR3 region has the DNA TGTGCCAGCAGTCCCTACGGCGGGAGTTCCTCGGATGAGCAGTTCTTC. It encodes CASSPYGGSSSDEQFF.

The chain is built from TRBV12-3 or TRBV12-4 and TRBJ1-1; no firm D call. V lost 7 bases to trimming and J lost 4 bases, with 10 bases between them. The length of the CDR3 is 12 residues. The CDR3 loop is CASISAGTEAFF. The CDR3 bases are TGTGCCAGCATCTCGGCAGGCACTGAAGCTTTCTTT.

Only a few counts were recorded for this clonotype. The V call is TRBV4-1, the J call TRBJ2-5; D is undetermined. The CDR3 spans 13 residues. V was shortened by 4 bases and J by 2 bases, with 8 bases between the two germline ends. Germline CDR1 MGHRA, CDR2 YSYEKL. As DNA, the CDR3 is TGCGCCAGCAGCCGGACGCTTCAAGAGACCCAGTACTTC. Amino acids: CASSRTLQETQYF.

This clonotype was seen only a few times. The chain recombines TRBV20-1 with TRBJ2-3; TRBD2 is a possible D gene (5 bases). The CDR3 loop spans 12 amino acids. The V gene's germline CDR1 is DFQATT and CDR2 SNEGSKA (reference sequence). The germline V and J ends were trimmed by 6 bases and 13 bases, with 20 bases remaining between them. The CDR3 region has the DNA TGCAGTGCGGAGGCCTCGGCAGGAGAGGAGTATTTT. Translation gives CSAEASAGEEYF.

This rearrangement joins TRBV18 to TRBJ2-7, with 11 bases matching TRBD1. Germline V gene sequence: CDR1 KGHSH, CDR2 LQKENI. This CDR3 is built from 14 residues. After removal of 3 bases from V and 6 bases from J, the junction contained 4 bases not matched to a gene. The CDR3 protein is CASSPGQGAGEQYF. DNA of the CDR3: TGTGCCAGCTCACCCGGACAGGGGGCTGGCGAGCAGTACTTC.

This clonotype showed up just a few times. V is TRBV20-1 and J is TRBJ2-1, with 10 bases identical to TRBD2. Germline CDR1 DFQATT, CDR2 SNEGSKA (reference sequence). Trimming at V came to 2 bases and at J to 6 bases, leaving 4 bases not matched to a gene. CDR3 size: 14 residues. CDR3 residues: CSARRTSGSNEQFF. The CDR3 DNA is TGCAGTGCTAGACGGACTAGCGGAAGCAATGAGCAGTTCTTC.

This clonotype was recorded a few times. This rearrangement joins TRBV12-3 or TRBV12-4 to TRBJ2-3, with 10 bases aligning to TRBD2. CDR3 size: 16 residues. V lost 5 bases, J lost 0 bases, and 5 bases stayed unmatched. The CDR3 protein is CASSPSGRASTDTQYF. The DNA of the CDR3 is TGTGCCAGCAGTCCGAGCGGGAGGGCTAGCACAGATACGCAGTATTTT.

This clonotype has only a few counts. CDR3: CASSHRSGGHTDTQYF. The CDR3 bases are TGTGCCAGCAGTCATCGGAGCGGGGGTCACACAGATACGCAGTATTTT. The chain joins TRBV6-6 to TRBJ2-3, with 8 bases matching TRBD2. Germline values: CDR1 MNHNY, CDR2 SVGAGI (reference sequence). This CDR3 is 16 amino acids long. Losses at the gene ends were 5 bases for V and 2 bases for J; bases not matched to a gene: 9.

This clonotype showed up just a few times. The rearrangement links TRBV5-1 to TRBJ1-2; 9 bases align to TRBD1. There are 14 residues in the CDR3. Germline V gives CDR1 SGHRS, CDR2 YFSETQ. V was clipped by 4 bases and J by 8 bases; unmatched bases: 9. As DNA, the CDR3 is TGCGCCAGCAGCCCCGGGACAGGGCGGGGAGGCTACACCTTC. It is translated as CASSPGTGRGGYTF.

V gene TRBV20-1 combines with J gene TRBJ1-1, with 7 bases identical to TRBD1. From germline, CDR1 is DFQATT and CDR2 SNEGSKA (reference sequence). The CDR3 extends over 15 amino acids. The junction had 10 bases not matched to a gene; V was cut back by 5 bases and J by 1 base. CDR3 sequence: CSARPGQTRNTEAFF. Written as DNA, the CDR3 is TGCAGTGCTCGACCGGGACAGACCAGGAACACTGAAGCTTTCTTT.

This clonotype was recorded many times. The V and J genes are TRBV4-1 and TRBJ2-3, with D maybe TRBD2 (5 bases). The length of the CDR3 is 16 residues. The V gene lost 3 bases and the J gene lost 1 base, with 14 bases spanning the gap. Germline V gene lookup returns CDR1 MGHRA and CDR2 YSYEKL. CDR3: CASSQREEGGTDTQYF. DNA for the CDR3: TGCGCCAGCAGCCAGAGGGAAGAGGGCGGCACAGATACGCAGTATTTT.

This clonotype was counted a few times. The V and J genes are TRBV5-8 and TRBJ2-5; TRBD2 is a possible D gene (6 bases). V gave up 4 bases and J gave up 3 bases, with 19 bases separating them. Germline lookup yields CDR1 SGHTS and CDR2 YDEGEE. The CDR3 has 16 amino acids. The CDR3: CASSPPRAGRKETQYF. In DNA form, the CDR3 reads TGTGCCAGCAGCCCCCCTCGAGCGGGCAGGAAAGAGACCCAGTACTTC.

The genes are TRBV3-1 and TRBJ2-1; 15 bases agree with TRBD2. V trimming: 4 bases; J trimming: 10 bases; junction bases outside the gene matches: 11. The CDR3 has 17 residues. Germline V gene lookup returns CDR1 LGHDT and CDR2 YNNKEL (reference sequence). The CDR3 here is CASSRTSGRGPGREQFF. The CDR3 region has the DNA TGTGCCAGCAGCCGGACTAGCGGGAGGGGCCCTGGTAGGGAGCAGTTCTTC.

This clonotype came up many times. This chain joins TRBV6-6 and TRBJ1-1, with TRBD1 matching 9 bases. This CDR3 is 14 amino acids long. Trimming removed 6 bases from V and 5 bases from J; junction bases left unmatched: 7. From germline, CDR1 is MNHNY and CDR2 SVGAGI (reference sequence). This chain's CDR3 is CASRSTGGRTEAFF. The CDR3 DNA is TGTGCCAGCAGATCGACAGGGGGTCGGACTGAAGCTTTCTTT.

This clonotype was detected many times. The chain recombines TRBV11-2 with TRBJ1-2; D is unresolved. The V end lost 1 base, the J end lost 7 bases, and 7 bases lay between the germline ends. Germline loops: CDR1 SGHAT, CDR2 FQNNGV. This CDR3 comprises 12 residues. CDR3 in amino acids: CASSLGQFGYTF. DNA for the CDR3: TGTGCCAGCAGCTTAGGGCAGTTTGGCTACACCTTC.

This clonotype showed up just a few times. The genes are TRBV20-1 and TRBJ2-7, with 11 bases lining up with TRBD2. J gave up 4 bases and V 3 bases, and 5 bases lay outside the gene matches. The CDR3 spans 14 residues. Germline lookup yields CDR1 DFQATT and CDR2 SNEGSKA (reference sequence). DNA of the CDR3: TGCAGTGCTAGCCCCGGGACTAGCGGATACGAGCAGTACTTC. It yields the protein CSASPGTSGYEQYF.

This rearrangement joins TRBV20-1 to TRBJ1-2, with D uncertain. V was trimmed by 3 bases and J by 2 bases, leaving 7 bases between them. CDR1 and CDR2 from the germline V gene are DFQATT and SNEGSKA (reference sequence). CDR3 size: 12 residues. The CDR3 spells CSASGRNYGYTF. The CDR3 DNA reads TGCAGTGCTAGCGGACGGAACTATGGCTACACCTTC.

V gene TRBV29-1 combines with J gene TRBJ1-1, with TRBD1 matching 7 bases. V shed 1 base and J 6 bases; nucleotides not matched to a gene: 11. This CDR3 contains 15 residues. Germline CDR1 reads SQVTM; CDR2 reads ANQGSEA. CDR3 region: CSVEGRRQGRAEAFF. The CDR3 DNA reads TGCAGCGTTGAAGGGAGAAGACAGGGTAGGGCTGAAGCTTTCTTT.

The chain carries TRBV6-1 and TRBJ1-6; perhaps TRBD1 as D (5 bases). In germline, CDR1 is MNHNS, CDR2 SASEGT. CDR3 length: 18 residues. The V gene lost 2 bases and the J gene lost 1 base, with 15 bases spanning the gap. As DNA, the CDR3 is TGTGCCAGCAGTGAAAGGACACCCAGAATGTCCTATAATTCACCCCTCCACTTT. Amino acid sequence: CASSERTPRMSYNSPLHF.

V usage is TRBV29-1 and J usage is TRBJ2-1; TRBD2 matches at 14 bases. With 3 bases clipped from V and 7 bases from J, the junction kept 8 bases outside the gene matches. The CDR3 consists of 16 residues. Per germline, CDR1 SQVTM and CDR2 ANQGSEA. CDR3 region: CSVEPGGLAGVNEQFF. CDR3 in DNA: TGCAGCGTTGAGCCAGGGGGACTAGCGGGAGTAAATGAGCAGTTCTTC.

This clonotype was recorded at least ten times. This CDR3 is CASSPKAVTDTQYF. CDR3 sequence (DNA): TGTGCCAGCAGCCCGAAAGCGGTCACAGATACGCAGTATTTT. This chain joins TRBV9 and TRBJ2-3; D is possibly TRBD2 (5 bases). Germline CDR1 is SGDLS and CDR2 is YYNGEE. This CDR3 is 14 amino acids long. V was cut by 4 bases and J by 2 bases, with 11 bases left in between.

This sequence joins TRBV6-2 or TRBV6-3 and TRBJ1-3, with a weak D call TRBD1 (5 bases). Germline CDR1 MNHEY, CDR2 SVGEGT. CDR3 length equals 15 residues. The ends were cut back, 5 bases at V and 0 bases at J, with 11 bases in the middle. CDR3 loop: CASSRQISSGNTIYF. The CDR3 DNA follows: TGTGCCAGCAGTCGACAGATCTCCTCTGGAAACACCATATATTTT.

The chain employs TRBV5-4 and TRBJ2-7; 11 nucleotides agree with TRBD2. The junction had 14 bases not matched to a gene; V was cut back by 0 bases and J by 3 bases. Germline V gene data show CDR1 as SGHNT and CDR2 as YYREEE (reference sequence). CDR3 length equals 19 residues. This CDR3 reads CASSLDQGVSGRANYEQYF. The CDR3 nucleotides are TGTGCCAGCAGCTTGGATCAGGGTGTTAGCGGGAGGGCGAACTACGAGCAGTACTTC.

This clonotype was seen only a few times. The chain employs TRBV7-8 and TRBJ2-5; 7 bases match TRBD2. The germline CDR1 and CDR2 sequences are SGHVS and FQNEAQ. V was pared by 4 bases and J by 5 bases, with 13 bases of the junction left unmatched. The CDR3 spans 16 residues. DNA for the CDR3: TGTGCCAGCAGCTCTCATGCGGGAGAACCCAGGGAGACCCAGTACTTC. Amino acids: CASSSHAGEPRETQYF.